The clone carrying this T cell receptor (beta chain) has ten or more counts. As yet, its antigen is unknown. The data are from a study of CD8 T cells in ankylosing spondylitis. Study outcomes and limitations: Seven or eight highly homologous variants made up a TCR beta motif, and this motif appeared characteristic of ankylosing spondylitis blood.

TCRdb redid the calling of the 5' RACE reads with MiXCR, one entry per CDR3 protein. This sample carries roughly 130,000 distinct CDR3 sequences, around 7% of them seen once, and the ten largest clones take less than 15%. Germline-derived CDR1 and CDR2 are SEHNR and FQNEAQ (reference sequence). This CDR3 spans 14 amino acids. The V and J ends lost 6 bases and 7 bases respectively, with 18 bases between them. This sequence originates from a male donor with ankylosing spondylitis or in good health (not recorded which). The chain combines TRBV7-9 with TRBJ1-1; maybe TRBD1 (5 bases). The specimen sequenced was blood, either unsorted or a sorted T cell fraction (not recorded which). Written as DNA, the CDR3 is TGTGCCAGCAGTCATGCACGGGGTGGGGGTGAAGCTTTCTTT. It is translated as CASSHARGGGEAFF.